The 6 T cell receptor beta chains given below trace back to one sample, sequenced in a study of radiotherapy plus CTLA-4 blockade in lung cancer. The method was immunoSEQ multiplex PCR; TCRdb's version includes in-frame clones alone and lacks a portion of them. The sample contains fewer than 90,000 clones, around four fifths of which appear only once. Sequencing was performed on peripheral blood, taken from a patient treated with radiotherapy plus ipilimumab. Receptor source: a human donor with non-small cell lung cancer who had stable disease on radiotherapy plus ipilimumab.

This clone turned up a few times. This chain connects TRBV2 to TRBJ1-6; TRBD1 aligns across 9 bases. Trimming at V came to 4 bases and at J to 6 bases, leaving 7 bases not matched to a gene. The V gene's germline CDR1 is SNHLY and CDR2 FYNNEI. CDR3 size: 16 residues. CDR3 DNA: TGTGCCAGCAGTGCAGACAGGGGGGCTGGTAATTCACCCCTCCACTTT. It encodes CASSADRGAGNSPLHF.

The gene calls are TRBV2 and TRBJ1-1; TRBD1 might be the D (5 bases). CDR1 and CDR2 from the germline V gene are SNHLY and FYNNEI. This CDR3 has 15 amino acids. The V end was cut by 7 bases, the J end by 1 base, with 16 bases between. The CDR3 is CASKSERTTNTEAFF. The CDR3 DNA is TGTGCCAGCAAAAGTGAACGGACAACGAACACTGAAGCTTTCTTT.

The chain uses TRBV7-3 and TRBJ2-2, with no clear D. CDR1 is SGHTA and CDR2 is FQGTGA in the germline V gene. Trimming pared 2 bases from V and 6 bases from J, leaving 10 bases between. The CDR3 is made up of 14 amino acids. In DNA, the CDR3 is TGTGCCAGCAGCTTAGGGGTATCATCCGGGGAGCTGTTTTTT. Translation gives CASSLGVSSGELFF. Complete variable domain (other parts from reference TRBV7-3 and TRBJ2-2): GAGVSQTPSNKVTEKGKYVELRCDPISGHTALYWYRQSLGQGPEFLIYFQGTGAADDSGLPNDRFFAVRPEGSVSTLKIQRTERGDSAVYLCASSLGVSSGELFFGEGSRLTVL.

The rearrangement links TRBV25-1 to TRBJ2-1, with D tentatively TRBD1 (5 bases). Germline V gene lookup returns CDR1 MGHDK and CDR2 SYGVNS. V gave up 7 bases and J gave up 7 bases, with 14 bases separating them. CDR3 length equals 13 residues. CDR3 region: CASIPPGLNEQFF. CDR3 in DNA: TGTGCCAGCATCCCTCCAGGGCTTAATGAGCAGTTCTTC.

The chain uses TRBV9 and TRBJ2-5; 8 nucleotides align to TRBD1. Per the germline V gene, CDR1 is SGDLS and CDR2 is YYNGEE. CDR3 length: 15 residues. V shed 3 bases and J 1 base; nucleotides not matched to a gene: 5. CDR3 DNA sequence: TGTGCCAGCAGCGATCGGACAGGGAGCCAAGAGACCCAGTACTTC. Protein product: CASSDRTGSQETQYF.

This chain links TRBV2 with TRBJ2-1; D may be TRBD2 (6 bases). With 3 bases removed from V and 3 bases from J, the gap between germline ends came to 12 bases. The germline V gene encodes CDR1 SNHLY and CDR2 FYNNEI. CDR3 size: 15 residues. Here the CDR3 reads CASSDGGGVYNEQFF. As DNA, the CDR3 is TGTGCCAGCAGTGACGGCGGAGGGGTCTACAATGAGCAGTTCTTC.